The 5 T cell receptor beta chains below were found in one sample sequenced in a study of cytomegalovirus exposure and HLA in healthy donors. Generated by immunoSEQ multiplex PCR, the TCRdb table keeps only in-frame clones and is missing some. This repertoire shows 100,000 to 120,000 clones, around 89% found once; its top ten account for around 1.4%. The sample taken for sequencing was PBMCs. Receptors were obtained from a woman in her 30s in good health and CMV-seropositive.

This sequence joins TRBV27 and TRBJ2-3; the match to TRBD2 covers 8 bases. CDR3 size: 15 residues. Germline V gives CDR1 MNHEY, CDR2 SMNVEV (reference sequence). The V gene end was trimmed by 3 bases and the J gene end by 4 bases; junction bases not matched to a gene: 6. The CDR3 coding sequence is TGTGCCAGCAGTTTTGTAGCGGGATCCGCAGATACGCAGTATTTT. This gives the protein CASSFVAGSADTQYF.

For the CDR3, the DNA is TGTGCCAGCAGTTCCCCAGGGGAATCCCAGCATTTT. This encodes CASSSPGESQHF. V is TRBV5-4 and J is TRBJ1-5; D might be TRBD1 (6 bases). Per germline, CDR1 SGHNT and CDR2 YYREEE (reference sequence). Trimming stripped 5 bases from V and 11 bases from J, with 14 bases between. There are 12 residues in the CDR3.

The rearrangement links TRBV4-3 to TRBJ1-5; a possible D gene is TRBD1 (5 bases). Looked up from germline, CDR1 is LGHNA and CDR2 is YSLEER. This CDR3 region has 16 residues. Between the trimmed V and J ends, which lost 0 bases and 8 bases, there was a span of 17 bases. The CDR3 nucleotides are TGCGCCAGCAGCCAAGATCTTGGGGCCGGATGGGAGCCCCAGCATTTT. It specifies CASSQDLGAGWEPQHF.

The genes are TRBV7-3 and TRBJ2-2, with D possibly TRBD1 on 6 matching bases. This CDR3 spans 17 amino acids. Germline V gene lookup returns CDR1 SGHTA and CDR2 FQGTGA. The V end was cut by 3 bases, the J end by 6 bases, with 20 bases between. The CDR3 bases are TGTGCCAGCAGCTTTATCCGCGACAGGATGGCATCCGGGGAGCTGTTTTTT. This gives the protein CASSFIRDRMASGELFF.

The rearrangement uses TRBV11-1 and TRBJ2-7; D uncertain. Between the trimmed V and J ends, which lost 2 bases and 0 bases, there was a span of 8 bases. The CDR3 sequence is 14 residues long. Germline CDR1 SGHAT, CDR2 FQDESV (reference sequence). The CDR3 protein is CASSLIPDSYEQYF. The CDR3 DNA sequence: TGTGCCAGCAGCTTAATCCCAGACTCCTACGAGCAGTACTTC. The complete variable domain, with remaining parts taken from reference TRBV11-1 and TRBJ2-7, reads EAEVAQSPRYKITEKSQAVAFWCDPISGHATLYWYRQILGQGPELLVQFQDESVVDDSQLPKDRFSAERLKGVDSTLKIQPAELGDSAMYLCASSLIPDSYEQYFGPGTRLTVT.